The source of this T cell receptor (beta chain) is a study of blood T cell repertoires in COVID-19. TCRdb keeps only in-frame clones here, not all; method: immunoSEQ multiplex PCR. The sample lists fewer than 200,000 clones, roughly 80% occurring once. V was clipped by 7 bases and J by 5 bases; unmatched bases: 13. Germline V gene data show CDR1 as LNHDA and CDR2 as SQIVND (reference sequence). This CDR3 is 15 amino acids long. Material: peripheral blood. J is TRBJ1-1 and V is TRBV19, with 7 bases matching TRBD1. The receptor was isolated from a woman aged 70 to 79 with COVID-19, enrolled during active disease. The CDR3 DNA reads TGTGCCAGTAAAGGGATCCGGCAGGGGGAGACTGAAGCTTTCTTT. As protein: CASKGIRQGETEAFF.